A single sample gave rise to the 23 T cell receptor beta chains below, sequenced in a study of graft-versus-host responses after intestinal transplantation. Some clones are missing from TCRdb's copy, which holds only in-frame ones; the method was immunoSEQ multiplex PCR. Of about 4,900 clones in the sample, 25% to 30% were seen once. Responders that carried the CFSE label, about 200,000 of them, were plated with about 200,000 irradiated, violet-dye-labeled stimulator cells. Sequencing used alloreactive CD8+ T cells from a mixed lymphocyte reaction culture, obtained before intestinal transplant. Subset meaning: CFSE-low proliferating T cells sorted from roughly six-day pre-transplant mixed lymphocyte reaction (GvH or HvG direction). Receptors originate from a human patient who received an intestinal transplant.

The chain combines TRBV27 with TRBJ1-5, with D unresolved. Per the germline V gene, CDR1 is MNHEY and CDR2 is SMNVEV (reference sequence). The ends were cut back, 4 bases at V and 4 bases at J, with 14 bases in the middle. The CDR3 totals 15 residues. The CDR3 is CASSYQPGFNQPQHF. CDR3 sequence (DNA): TGTGCCAGCAGTTATCAGCCAGGATTTAATCAGCCCCAGCATTTT.

This clone was counted only a few times. V and J are TRBV11-1 and TRBJ2-2; D unresolved. V gave up 6 bases and J gave up 3 bases, with 2 bases separating them. This CDR3 is built from 11 residues. Germline V gene lookup returns CDR1 SGHAT and CDR2 FQDESV (reference sequence). The CDR3 DNA is TGTGCCAGCAGTTACACCGGGGAGCTGTTTTTT. Translated: CASSYTGELFF.

Only a few counts were recorded for this clone. Other DNA sequences of this sample code for an identical CDR3. The J gene is TRBJ1-1, the V gene TRBV11-1, with 7 bases that match TRBD1. Trimming removed 4 bases from V and 8 bases from J; junction bases left unmatched: 16. Germline loops: CDR1 SGHAT, CDR2 FQDESV (reference sequence). This CDR3 has 16 amino acids. The CDR3 nucleotides are TGTGCCAGCAGCTCCAATTACGCGCGTCAGGGGGAAGAAGCTTTCTTT. This encodes CASSSNYARQGEEAFF.

This sequence joins TRBV30 and TRBJ1-5, with D uncertain. The germline V gene has CDR1 GTSNPN and CDR2 SVGIG (reference sequence). Between the trimmed V and J ends, which lost 2 bases and 4 bases, there was a span of 9 bases. CDR3 size: 13 residues. Written as DNA, the CDR3 is TGTGCCTGGAGTTTGTATGGGAATCAGCCCCAGCATTTT. It codes for CAWSLYGNQPQHF.

This clone was counted only a few times. The chain carries TRBV2 and TRBJ2-5; D gene ambiguous. The CDR3 runs to 10 residues. The germline V and J ends were trimmed by 7 bases and 5 bases, with 5 bases remaining between them. Per germline, CDR1 SNHLY and CDR2 FYNNEI. The CDR3: CASTFETQYF. CDR3 DNA: TGTGCCAGCACATTTGAGACCCAGTACTTC.

This clone is medium-sized within its sample. V and J are TRBV2 and TRBJ2-7; 10 positions agree with TRBD1. Germline trimming cut 10 bases from V and 5 bases from J; bases unmatched to any gene: 8. In germline, CDR1 is SNHLY, CDR2 FYNNEI. CDR3 size: 13 residues. In DNA form, the CDR3 reads TGTGCCATTCCGGGACAGGGGTCGGACGAGCAGTACTTC. It translates to CAIPGQGSDEQYF.

This clone is labeled medium-sized. The rearrangement joins TRBV2 to TRBJ1-2, with D perhaps matching TRBD1 (6 bases). With 0 bases removed from V and 0 bases from J, the gap between germline ends came to 23 bases. The CDR3 runs to 20 residues. Germline loops: CDR1 SNHLY, CDR2 FYNNEI. This CDR3 reads CASSEALRGQGSSTNYGYTF. CDR3 DNA sequence: TGTGCCAGCAGTGAAGCCCTTCGCGGGCAGGGGAGTTCGACTAACTATGGCTACACCTTC.

The J gene is TRBJ2-7, the V gene TRBV11-2; D is perhaps TRBD2 (5 bases). The germline V and J ends were trimmed by 7 bases and 3 bases, with 19 bases remaining between them. The CDR3 covers 15 residues. Germline V gene lookup returns CDR1 SGHAT and CDR2 FQNNGV. The CDR3 bases are TGTGCCAGCAAATCCCTTAACGAGGGCCTCTACGAGCAGTACTTC. Translating it yields CASKSLNEGLYEQYF.

The chain couples TRBV2 to TRBJ2-7; 7 bases align to TRBD1. Germline-derived CDR1 and CDR2 are SNHLY and FYNNEI. This CDR3 has 12 residues. Trimming took 5 bases from V and 7 from J; bases not matched to a gene: 5. This CDR3 is CASSTGVGEQYF. The CDR3 DNA reads TGTGCCAGCAGTACAGGGGTAGGGGAGCAGTACTTC.

Details on this clone: Since a much larger clone is just one base distant, this may be a read error. The rearrangement uses TRBV6-1 and TRBJ2-7; 8 bases are shared with TRBD2. The CDR3 loop spans 14 amino acids. Germline V gene data show CDR1 as MNHNS and CDR2 as SASEGT. The V segment lost 10 bases and the J segment 6 bases; nucleotides outside the gene matches: 14. CDR3 in amino acids: CATGSGGGMSEQYF. In nucleotides, the CDR3 is TGTGCCACCGGATCGGGGGGGGGTATGAGCGAGCAGTACTTC.

The table lists this clone with many counts. The V gene is TRBV6-5, the J gene TRBJ2-7; TRBD1 is a possible D gene (6 bases). This CDR3 spans 14 amino acids. V shed 0 bases and J shed 4 bases, with 10 bases lying between them. Germline V CDR1 and CDR2: MNHEY, SVGAGI. Here the CDR3 DNA reads TGTGCCAGCAGTTACTCGGGACAAACATACGAGCAGTACTTC. Its translation: CASSYSGQTYEQYF.

The V gene is TRBV19, the J gene TRBJ2-1; 9 bases are a match to TRBD2. The V gene end was trimmed by 1 base and the J gene end by 6 bases; junction bases not matched to a gene: 4. CDR3 length: 15 amino acids. Per the germline V gene, CDR1 is LNHDA and CDR2 is SQIVND (reference sequence). Here the CDR3 reads CASSIVAGGVNEQFF. CDR3 bases: TGTGCCAGTAGTATAGTGGCGGGAGGGGTCAATGAGCAGTTCTTC.

The chain is built from TRBV6-8 and TRBJ2-7; 9 nucleotides line up with TRBD2. The CDR3 spans 15 residues. The trim removed 2 bases at V and 6 bases at J, leaving 8 bases unmatched. CDR1 is MNHGY, CDR2 SAAAGT, per germline. CDR3 loop: CASSYALAGSGEQYF. The CDR3 DNA reads as TGTGCCAGCAGTTACGCTCTAGCGGGGTCCGGCGAGCAGTACTTC.

V gene TRBV7-2 combines with J gene TRBJ2-7, with D perhaps matching TRBD1 (6 bases). The CDR3 sequence is 18 residues long. V gave up 2 bases and J gave up 3 bases, with 23 bases separating them. CDR1 and CDR2 from the germline V gene are SGHTA and FQGNSA. DNA of the CDR3: TGTGCCAGCAGCTTAATTATCAGTTTCGGACAGAATGACTACGAGCAGTACTTC. Its translation is CASSLIISFGQNDYEQYF.

The chain uses TRBV27 and TRBJ2-1; D is unresolved. V was pared by 5 bases and J by 2 bases, with 1 base between. This CDR3 region has 11 residues. Germline V CDR1 and CDR2: MNHEY, SMNVEV (reference sequence). The CDR3 bases are TGTGCCAGCAGTACCTACAATGAGCAGTTCTTC. It encodes CASSTYNEQFF.

This clone has a handful of counts. V gene TRBV11-2 combines with J gene TRBJ2-1; the D is unclear. V was shortened by 0 bases and J by 7 bases, with 4 bases between the two germline ends. The CDR3 covers 12 residues. In germline, CDR1 is SGHAT, CDR2 FQNNGV. CDR3 sequence: CASSLDVNEQFF. The DNA of the CDR3 is TGTGCCAGCAGCTTAGACGTGAATGAGCAGTTCTTC.

By proportion, this clone is medium-sized. The chain links TRBV7-6 to TRBJ2-5, with D possibly TRBD2 on 5 matching bases. CDR3 size: 12 residues. With 5 bases removed from V and 2 bases from J, the gap between germline ends came to 6 bases. Germline lookup yields CDR1 SGHVS and CDR2 FNYEAQ. CDR3 sequence: CASSRTQETQYF. The CDR3, as DNA: TGTGCCAGCAGCCGGACTCAAGAGACCCAGTACTTC.

Sample share makes this clone large (0.1 to 1%). The chain joins TRBV6-5 to TRBJ2-1; TRBD2 matches 8 bases. This CDR3 is 13 amino acids long. Germline CDR1 is MNHEY and CDR2 is SVGAGI. With V trimmed by 0 bases and J by 9 bases, 1 base remained unmatched. The CDR3, as DNA: TGTGCCAGCAGTTACTCTAGCGGGACTGAGCAGTTCTTC. Its protein product is CASSYSSGTEQFF.

The rearrangement joins TRBV9 to TRBJ2-1, with 7 bases that match TRBD2. Germline V CDR1 and CDR2: SGDLS, YYNGEE. V shed 4 bases, J shed 2 bases, and the junction held 0 bases outside the gene matches. The CDR3 has 13 amino acids. The DNA of the CDR3 is TGTGCCAGCAGCACTAGCGCCTACAATGAGCAGTTCTTC. Protein sequence: CASSTSAYNEQFF.

The chain employs TRBV5-8 and TRBJ2-7; D call uncertain. Germline V gene data show CDR1 as SGHTS and CDR2 as YDEGEE. The CDR3 is made up of 14 amino acids. Trimming removed 0 bases from V and 3 bases from J, with 10 bases in between. This CDR3 reads CASSLEQANYEQYF. The CDR3 nucleotides are TGTGCCAGCAGCTTGGAGCAGGCCAACTACGAGCAGTACTTC.

This clone was detected only a few times. CDR3 in amino acids: CASSHGSSYEQYF. DNA for the CDR3: TGTGCCAGCAGCCACGGGAGCTCCTACGAGCAGTACTTC. J is TRBJ2-7 and V is TRBV11-3, with TRBD2 as a possible D gene (6 bases). This CDR3 is 13 amino acids long. Per the germline V gene, CDR1 is SGHNT and CDR2 is YENEEA. The ends were cut back, 5 bases at V and 0 bases at J, with 8 bases in the middle.

This clone has just a few counts. CDR3 DNA sequence: TGTGCCAGCGGGACAGGGGGCGAGGATCAGCCCCAGCATTTT. Translating it yields CASGTGGEDQPQHF. The J gene is TRBJ1-5, the V gene TRBV6-1; 12 positions match TRBD1. The CDR3 is 14 amino acids. Germline lookup yields CDR1 MNHNS and CDR2 SASEGT. The J segment lost 5 bases and the V segment lost 8 bases, leaving 4 bases of the junction unmatched.

This clone was observed a few times. The chain couples TRBV7-3 to TRBJ2-7; 10 nucleotides line up with TRBD2. The CDR3 sequence is 15 residues long. Germline V lookup: CDR1 SGHTA, CDR2 FQGTGA. V was clipped by 3 bases and J by 0 bases; unmatched bases: 2. Here the CDR3 reads CASSFSGRSSYEQYF. The CDR3 bases are TGTGCCAGCAGCTTTAGCGGGAGGAGCTCCTACGAGCAGTACTTC. Combining the CDR3 with reference TRBV7-3 and TRBJ2-7 gives the whole variable domain GAGVSQTPSNKVTEKGKYVELRCDPISGHTALYWYRQSLGQGPEFLIYFQGTGAADDSGLPNDRFFAVRPEGSVSTLKIQRTERGDSAVYLCASSFSGRSSYEQYFGPGTRLTVT.